The next 25 T cell receptor beta chains were all read from a single sample in a study of blood T cell repertoires in COVID-19. Clones were read by immunoSEQ multiplex PCR, and TCRdb kept only the in-frame ones, dropping some. The data hold nearly 55,000 clones, with roughly three quarters observed a single time. Sequencing input: peripheral blood. The receptors come from a human donor with active or convalescent COVID-19. The donor label of this sample is uncertain.

The rearrangement joins TRBV19 to TRBJ1-5; D remains ambiguous. Trimming stripped 4 bases from V and 4 bases from J, with 11 bases between. Germline CDR1 LNHDA, CDR2 SQIVND (reference sequence). CDR3 length: 14 residues. The CDR3 coding sequence is TGTGCCAGTAGTACGGCCAGAGGGAATCAGCCCCAGCATTTT. This gives the protein CASSTARGNQPQHF. The full variable domain, in which reference TRBV19 and TRBJ1-5 provide the parts outside the CDR3, is DGGITQSPKYLFRKEGQNVTLSCEQNLNHDAMYWYRQDPGQGLRLIYYSQIVNDFQKGDIAEGYSVSREKKESFPLTVTSAQKNPTAFYLCASSTARGNQPQHFGDGTRLSIL.

The rearrangement joins TRBV5-1 to TRBJ2-1; the D is unclear. The germline CDR1 and CDR2 sequences are SGHRS and YFSETQ. This CDR3 contains 15 residues. The ends were cut back, 0 bases at V and 6 bases at J, with 13 bases in the middle. CDR3 amino acids: CASSLEEAQPNEQFF. The CDR3 nucleotides are TGCGCCAGCAGCTTGGAAGAAGCTCAACCCAATGAGCAGTTCTTC.

The rearrangement links TRBV30 to TRBJ1-2; 7 bases are shared with TRBD1. Looked up from germline, CDR1 is GTSNPN and CDR2 is SVGIG (reference sequence). This CDR3 contains 16 residues. Losses at the gene ends were 4 bases for V and 0 bases for J; bases not matched to a gene: 11. This CDR3 is CAWTLITGTANYGYTF. The DNA for the CDR3 is TGTGCCTGGACTCTGATCACCGGGACAGCTAACTATGGCTACACCTTC.

This chain's CDR3 is CASSQQRRGHTEAFF. CDR3 nucleotides: TGCGCCAGCAGTCAACAGAGGAGGGGTCACACTGAAGCTTTCTTT. This chain uses TRBV23-1 with TRBJ1-1, with D perhaps TRBD1 (5 bases). TRBV23-1 is an ORF, and what it does is uncertain. The V gene lost 2 bases and the J gene lost 3 bases, with 13 bases spanning the gap. The CDR3 spans 15 residues.

This clone was recorded a few times. The V call is TRBV5-1, the J call TRBJ2-5; the match to TRBD2 covers 10 bases. CDR1 is SGHRS, CDR2 YFSETQ, per germline. The J segment lost 1 base and the V segment lost 2 bases, leaving 8 bases of the junction unmatched. This CDR3 has 17 residues. The DNA of the CDR3 is TGCGCCAGCAGCTTTGGGGGTAGCGGGAGGAGCCAAGAGACCCAGTACTTC. Protein sequence: CASSFGGSGRSQETQYF.

The V call is TRBV7-2, the J call TRBJ2-7; 10 bases match TRBD1. In germline, CDR1 is SGHTA, CDR2 FQGNSA. V shed 3 bases, J shed 5 bases, and the junction held 10 bases outside the gene matches. The CDR3 consists of 16 residues. The CDR3 DNA follows: TGTGCCAGCAGCTTGCGTCCCGGGACAGGGGACCACGAGCAGTACTTC. This sequence encodes CASSLRPGTGDHEQYF.

In its sample, this clone was seen many times. The V call is TRBV19, the J call TRBJ1-2, with 9 bases that match TRBD1. The CDR3 extends over 15 amino acids. CDR1 and CDR2 from the germline V gene are LNHDA and SQIVND (reference sequence). V was clipped by 4 bases and J by 6 bases; unmatched bases: 9. Written as DNA, the CDR3 is TGTGCCAGTAGTAGCGCCCAGACAGGGGGTCATGGCTACACCTTC. Protein: CASSSAQTGGHGYTF.

This chain connects TRBV14 to TRBJ1-1, with no clear D. Germline lookup yields CDR1 SGHDN and CDR2 FVKESK. The V end was cut by 0 bases, the J end by 6 bases, with 8 bases between. The CDR3 extends over 13 amino acids. The CDR3 region is CASSQERRAEAFF. The DNA for the CDR3 is TGTGCCAGCAGCCAAGAAAGGAGGGCTGAAGCTTTCTTT. Supplemented by reference TRBV14 and TRBJ1-1, the full variable domain reads EAGVTQFPSHSVIEKGQTVTLRCDPISGHDNLYWYRRVMGKEIKFLLHFVKESKQDESGMPNNRFLAERTGGTYSTLKVQPAELEDSGVYFCASSQERRAEAFFGQGTRLTVV.

The chain uses TRBV7-9 and TRBJ1-6; no reliable D call. The germline V and J ends were trimmed by 5 bases and 8 bases, with 13 bases remaining between them. Germline V gives CDR1 SEHNR, CDR2 FQNEAQ (reference sequence). CDR3 length: 14 amino acids. This chain's CDR3 is CASSLTGSHSPLHF. CDR3 DNA sequence: TGTGCCAGCAGCCTTACGGGGTCTCATTCACCCCTCCACTTT.

The chain is built from TRBV19 and TRBJ1-5; 8 bases are shared with TRBD1. V lost 8 bases and J lost 6; bases outside the gene matches: 9. Germline V gene sequence: CDR1 LNHDA, CDR2 SQIVND (reference sequence). This CDR3 region has 14 residues. CDR3 amino acids: CASAGAGGGQPQHF. CDR3 DNA: TGTGCCAGTGCGGGGGCAGGGGGCGGTCAGCCCCAGCATTTT.

The V gene is TRBV12-3 or TRBV12-4, the J gene TRBJ1-1, with TRBD1 matching 7 bases. There are 11 residues in the CDR3. Germline trimming cut 6 bases from V and 8 bases from J; bases unmatched to any gene: 3. The CDR3 spells CASSRQGEAFF. The CDR3, as DNA: TGTGCCAGCAGCAGACAGGGCGAAGCTTTCTTT.

This chain links TRBV5-4 with TRBJ2-3; tentative D call: TRBD1 (6 bases). V lost 7 bases to trimming and J lost 0 bases, with 12 bases between them. This CDR3 has 14 amino acids. Per the germline V gene, CDR1 is SGHNT and CDR2 is YYREEE (reference sequence). CDR3 coding DNA: TGTGCCAGCCGCCCAAGGGGGAGCACAGATACGCAGTATTTT. Its protein is CASRPRGSTDTQYF.

V and J are TRBV9 and TRBJ1-3; D not resolved. Deletions cut 0 bases from V and 0 bases from J, with 4 bases between. The CDR3 is 14 residues long. The germline gives CDR1 SGDLS, CDR2 YYNGEE. In DNA, the CDR3 is TGTGCCAGCAGCGTAGCAGTCTCTGGAAACACCATATATTTT. Its translation is CASSVAVSGNTIYF.

The V gene is TRBV30, the J gene TRBJ1-5, with unresolved D. Germline V lookup: CDR1 GTSNPN, CDR2 SVGIG (reference sequence). Between the trimmed V and J ends, which lost 1 base and 6 bases, there was a span of 7 bases. The CDR3 extends over 12 amino acids. The CDR3 region is CAWSARSQPQHF. The CDR3 coding sequence is TGTGCCTGGAGTGCCCGGAGTCAGCCCCAGCATTTT.

This clone occurred a few times. The chain links TRBV7-2 to TRBJ2-5, with 11 nucleotides matching TRBD2. The V gene's germline CDR1 is SGHTA and CDR2 FQGNSA. The CDR3 consists of 16 residues. V lost 1 base to trimming and J lost 5 bases; unmatched junction nucleotides: 6. As DNA, the CDR3 is TGTGCCAGCAGCTTAGGATTAGCGGGAGGGTGGGAGACCCAGTACTTC. Its protein product is CASSLGLAGGWETQYF.

This clone was found once. The chain carries TRBV19 and TRBJ2-1, with a possible D match to TRBD1 (5 bases). The CDR3 is made up of 18 amino acids. Germline assignment: CDR1 LNHDA and CDR2 SQIVND (reference sequence). The V and J ends lost 3 bases and 6 bases respectively, with 24 bases between them. The CDR3 sequence: CASSIDALVMDIINEQFF. The CDR3 nucleotides read TGTGCCAGTAGTATTGATGCCCTAGTCATGGACATTATCAATGAGCAGTTCTTC.

The chain joins TRBV13 to TRBJ2-3, with unresolved D. V lost 4 bases to trimming and J lost 1 base, with 6 bases between them. The CDR3 spans 13 residues. Germline V gene data show CDR1 as PRHDT and CDR2 as FYEKMQ (reference sequence). The CDR3 loop is CASSSLRTDTQYF. CDR3 sequence (DNA): TGTGCCAGCAGCTCTCTTCGCACAGATACGCAGTATTTT.

This clone was observed a single time. The chain links TRBV5-1 to TRBJ2-5; 11 bases are shared with TRBD1. The CDR3 loop spans 16 amino acids. Germline CDR1 reads SGHRS; CDR2 reads YFSETQ. V lost 0 bases to trimming and J lost 1 base; unmatched junction nucleotides: 2. The CDR3 DNA reads TGCGCCAGCAGCTTGGTCGGGACAGGGGGCCAAGAGACCCAGTACTTC. Translation: CASSLVGTGGQETQYF.

The chain employs TRBV4-1 and TRBJ1-2; 8 nucleotides line up with TRBD1. The CDR3 sequence is 16 residues long. The germline CDR1 and CDR2 sequences are MGHRA and YSYEKL. After removal of 5 bases from V and 1 base from J, the junction contained 9 bases not matched to a gene. DNA for the CDR3: TGCGCCAGCAGCGCTCGCCGGGACAGGAATAACTATGGCTACACCTTC. This gives the protein CASSARRDRNNYGYTF.

The CDR3 loop is CASILLGQAGTGELFF. Written as DNA, the CDR3 is TGTGCCAGCATCCTACTGGGACAGGCCGGCACCGGGGAGCTGTTTTTT. The J gene is TRBJ2-2, the V gene TRBV27, with 8 bases that match TRBD1. CDR3 length: 16 residues. In germline, CDR1 is MNHEY, CDR2 SMNVEV (reference sequence). The V and J ends lost 7 bases and 4 bases, in that order; junction bases with no gene match: 11.

The CDR3 is CASSRQGDTEAFF. The CDR3 bases are TGTGCCAGCTCTCGACAGGGGGACACTGAAGCTTTCTTT. This chain joins TRBV18 and TRBJ1-1; TRBD1 matches 9 bases. Looked up from germline, CDR1 is KGHSH and CDR2 is LQKENI. J was trimmed by 3 bases and V by 6 bases; bases with no gene match: 2. This CDR3 comprises 13 residues. Full variable domain (remainder filled in from reference TRBV18 and TRBJ1-1): NAGVMQNPRHLVRRRGQEARLRCSPMKGHSHVYWYRQLPEEGLKFMVYLQKENIIDESGMPKERFSAEFPKEGPSILRIQQVVRGDSAAYFCASSRQGDTEAFFGQGTRLTVV.

This clone has only one observation. CDR3 sequence: CAWSPGAGNEKLFF. The CDR3 DNA sequence: TGTGCCTGGTCCCCAGGGGCAGGAAATGAAAAACTGTTTTTT. The chain employs TRBV30 and TRBJ1-4; D may be TRBD1 (6 bases). V was shortened by 5 bases and J by 5 bases, with 15 bases between the two germline ends. The CDR3 is 14 amino acids. CDR1 GTSNPN and CDR2 SVGIG come from the germline V gene (reference sequence).

The gene calls are TRBV6-5 and TRBJ2-5; 10 nucleotides align to TRBD1. With V trimmed by 6 bases and J by 4 bases, 8 bases remained unmatched. This CDR3 is 15 amino acids long. Germline V gene data show CDR1 as MNHEY and CDR2 as SVGAGI. CDR3 nucleotides: TGTGCCAGCAGGGGGGGACAGGGGAGGGTAGAGACCCAGTACTTC. As protein: CASRGGQGRVETQYF.

This chain connects TRBV5-1 to TRBJ1-1; possible D gene TRBD1, 6 bases. Trimming shortened V by 4 bases and J by 0 bases, and 16 bases separated the two germline ends. The V gene's germline CDR1 is SGHRS and CDR2 YFSETQ. The CDR3 spans 16 residues. CDR3 DNA sequence: TGCGCCAGCAGCCCCTACCCACAGGGTCTGAACACTGAAGCTTTCTTT. Its translation: CASSPYPQGLNTEAFF.

This clone was detected once. The chain is built from TRBV10-2 and TRBJ1-1; D gene uncertain. Trimming shortened V by 4 bases and J by 6 bases, and 12 bases separated the two germline ends. The CDR3 covers 13 residues. The germline CDR1 and CDR2 sequences are WSHSY and SAAADI. The CDR3 loop reads CASSGARWSEAFF. The CDR3 DNA sequence: TGCGCCAGCAGTGGTGCACGGTGGTCTGAAGCTTTCTTT.